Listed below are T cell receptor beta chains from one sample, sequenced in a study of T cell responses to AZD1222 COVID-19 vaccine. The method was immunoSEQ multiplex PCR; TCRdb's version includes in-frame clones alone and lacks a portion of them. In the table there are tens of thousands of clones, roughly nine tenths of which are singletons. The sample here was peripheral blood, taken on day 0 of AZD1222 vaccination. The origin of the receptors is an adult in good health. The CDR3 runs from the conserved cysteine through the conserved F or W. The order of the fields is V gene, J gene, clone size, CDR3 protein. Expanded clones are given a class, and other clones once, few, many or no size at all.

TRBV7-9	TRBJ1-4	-	CASGPTNEKLFF
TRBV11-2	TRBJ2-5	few	CASSLGGDLGWGETQYF
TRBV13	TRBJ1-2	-	CASSVRVSNYGYTF
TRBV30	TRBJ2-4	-	CAWSGTGGPKNIQYF
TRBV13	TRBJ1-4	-	CASSLAANGEKLFF
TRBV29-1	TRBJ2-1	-	CSAKGGNEQFF
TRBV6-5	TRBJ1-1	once	CASSHGGDRAAFF
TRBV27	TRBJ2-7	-	CASSLFGRSSYEQYF
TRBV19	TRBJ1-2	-	CASSPSRDREGYGYTF
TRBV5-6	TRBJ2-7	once	CASSFSDYEQYF
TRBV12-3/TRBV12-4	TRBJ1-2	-	CASSLRGGYTF
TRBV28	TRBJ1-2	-	CASEGLGGGARGYTF
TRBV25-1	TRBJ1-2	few	CASSFTTGGLYGYTF
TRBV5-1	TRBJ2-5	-	CASSLAYRGPGETQYF
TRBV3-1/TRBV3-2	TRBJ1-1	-	CASSMGHVNTEAFF
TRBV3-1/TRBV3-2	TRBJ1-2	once	CASSQDHRHYTF
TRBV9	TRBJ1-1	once	CASSVVPGPTEAFF
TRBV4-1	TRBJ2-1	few	CASSQDATSSYEQFF
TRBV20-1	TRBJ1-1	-	CSARSDTEAFF
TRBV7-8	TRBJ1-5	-	CASSPFAGQNQPQHF
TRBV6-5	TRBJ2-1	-	CASTERAVYNEQFF
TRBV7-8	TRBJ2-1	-	CASSLEVGASGRYEQFF
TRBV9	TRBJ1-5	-	CASSAYDRGPPPQHF
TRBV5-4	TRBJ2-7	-	CASSLGGDEQYF
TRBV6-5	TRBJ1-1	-	CASSYSKAEAFF
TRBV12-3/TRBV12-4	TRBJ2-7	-	CASRRDRYEQYF
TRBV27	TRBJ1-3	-	CASRAGGGGNTIYF
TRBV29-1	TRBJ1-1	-	CSAGGARGINTEAFF
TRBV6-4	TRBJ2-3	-	CARTMRLGYRAQYF
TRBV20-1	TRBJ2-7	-	CSASWAGFEQYF
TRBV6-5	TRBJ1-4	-	CASSYGAATNEKLFF
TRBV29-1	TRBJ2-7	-	CSVVGQGPYEQYF
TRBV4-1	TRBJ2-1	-	CASSHWVGREENEQFF
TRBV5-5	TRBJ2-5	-	CASTREWNQETQYF
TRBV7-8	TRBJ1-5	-	CASSLAETQPQHF
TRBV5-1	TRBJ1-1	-	CASSKRQGNTEAFF
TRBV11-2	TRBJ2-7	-	CASSQGQNAGEQYF
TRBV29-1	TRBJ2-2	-	CSVGGGANTGELFF
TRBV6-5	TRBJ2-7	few	CASSRGTATDYEQYF
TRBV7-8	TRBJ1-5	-	CASSLGGQGVSQPQHF